This T cell receptor beta chain originates from a study of T cell repertoires in cytomegalovirus infection. About the research overall: Both CMV infection and a matching HLA type were indicated by public TCR beta signatures.

MiXCR, run by TCRdb on the reads, gives a single entry per CDR3 protein. The sample has fewer than 200,000 distinct CDR3 sequences, around 14% seen once. V was pared by 0 bases and J by 2 bases, with 5 bases of the junction left unmatched. The CDR3 is 16 amino acids. Germline V gives CDR1 SGHDN, CDR2 FVKESK. Sample: PBMCs. The receptor was derived from a human donor in good health (CMV status not recorded). Some clones in this sample may be carry-over from other donors' samples. The chain carries TRBV14 and TRBJ2-3; 7 nucleotides agree with TRBD2. CDR3 coding DNA: TGTGCCAGCAGCCAAGATCTTCTAGCGGTCACAGATACGCAGTATTTT. The encoded protein is CASSQDLLAVTDTQYF.